These T cell receptor beta chains were read from a single sample in a study of cytomegalovirus exposure and HLA in healthy donors. The assay was immunoSEQ multiplex PCR, and TCRdb's table has in-frame clones only and misses some. This sample has 80,000 to 130,000 clones, with around 76% found just once. Input material: PBMCs. Source of these receptors: a woman aged 50 to 60 in good health and CMV-seropositive. CDR3s include the opening cysteine and the closing phenylalanine or tryptophan. A D gene is named only where the DNA matches it firmly. The size field is filled for only some rows; it gives once, few, many or a size class.

j_gene: TRBJ1-1; abundance: -; d_gene: -; v_gene: TRBV7-9; CDR3aa: CASSSEGTTMNTEAFF; CDR3nt: TGTGCCAGCAGCTCCGAAGGGACAACTATGAACACTGAAGCTTTCTTT
j_gene: TRBJ2-5; abundance: -; d_gene: TRBD2; v_gene: TRBV29-1; CDR3aa: CSVAGLAGLQETQYF; CDR3nt: TGCAGCGTCGCGGGACTAGCGGGGCTCCAAGAGACCCAGTACTTC
j_gene: TRBJ2-7; abundance: -; d_gene: -; v_gene: TRBV5-6; CDR3aa: CASSSYGEQYF; CDR3nt: TGTGCCAGCAGCTCCTACGGGGAGCAGTACTTC
j_gene: TRBJ2-7; abundance: -; d_gene: TRBD2; v_gene: TRBV9; CDR3aa: CTSSGGGSVSYEQYF; CDR3nt: TGTACCAGCAGCGGGGGAGGAAGCGTTTCCTACGAGCAGTACTTC
j_gene: TRBJ2-7; abundance: few; d_gene: TRBD2; v_gene: TRBV7-9; CDR3aa: CASSLAGGSYEQYF; CDR3nt: TGTGCCAGCAGCTTAGCGGGGGGGAGCTACGAGCAGTACTTC
j_gene: TRBJ1-1; abundance: once; d_gene: TRBD1; v_gene: TRBV10-2; CDR3aa: CASSVGGANTEAFF; CDR3nt: TGCGCCAGCAGTGTAGGGGGCGCGAACACTGAAGCTTTCTTT
j_gene: TRBJ2-7; abundance: few; d_gene: -; v_gene: TRBV11-2; CDR3aa: CASSLDSAYEQYF; CDR3nt: TGTGCCAGCAGCTTAGACAGTGCCTACGAGCAGTACTTC
j_gene: TRBJ1-2; abundance: -; d_gene: TRBD1; v_gene: TRBV27; CDR3aa: CAVQGNYGYTF; CDR3nt: TGTGCCGTACAGGGGAACTATGGCTACACCTTC
j_gene: TRBJ2-2; abundance: -; d_gene: TRBD1; v_gene: TRBV15; CDR3aa: CATSAPGPDRDTGELFF; CDR3nt: TGTGCCACCAGCGCCCCCGGCCCGGACAGGGACACCGGGGAGCTGTTTTTT
j_gene: TRBJ1-6; abundance: -; d_gene: TRBD1; v_gene: TRBV11-2; CDR3aa: CASSLEGQASSYNSPLHF; CDR3nt: TGTGCCAGCAGCTTAGAAGGACAGGCTAGCTCCTATAATTCACCCCTCCACTTT
j_gene: TRBJ2-7; abundance: -; d_gene: -; v_gene: TRBV6-5; CDR3aa: CASRQTASSYEQYF; CDR3nt: TGTGCCAGCAGACAGACAGCCTCGTCCTACGAGCAGTACTTC
j_gene: TRBJ2-3; abundance: -; d_gene: TRBD1; v_gene: TRBV11-2; CDR3aa: CASSSRAGGPSTDTQYF; CDR3nt: TGTGCCAGCAGCTCAAGGGCAGGGGGACCTAGCACAGATACGCAGTATTTT
j_gene: TRBJ2-5; abundance: -; d_gene: -; v_gene: TRBV2; CDR3aa: CASLGVGQGGETQYF; CDR3nt: TGTGCCAGTCTGGGGGTAGGACAGGGAGGGGAGACCCAGTACTTC
j_gene: TRBJ2-5; abundance: -; d_gene: TRBD1; v_gene: TRBV2; CDR3aa: CASSKTGQGHQETQYF; CDR3nt: TGTGCCAGCAGCAAAACGGGACAGGGACACCAAGAGACCCAGTACTTC
j_gene: TRBJ2-7; abundance: -; d_gene: -; v_gene: TRBV19; CDR3aa: CASSSRPGGLHF; CDR3nt: TGTGCCAGTAGCTCCCGACCAGGGGGGCTTCACTTC
j_gene: TRBJ2-1; abundance: -; d_gene: TRBD2; v_gene: TRBV30; CDR3aa: CAWSAGGPGNEQFF; CDR3nt: TGTGCCTGGAGTGCGGGGGGGCCCGGGAATGAGCAGTTCTTC
j_gene: TRBJ2-7; abundance: -; d_gene: -; v_gene: TRBV6-5; CDR3aa: CASSRGYEQYF; CDR3nt: TGTGCCAGCTCCCGGGGGTACGAGCAGTACTTC
j_gene: TRBJ2-1; abundance: -; d_gene: -; v_gene: TRBV9; CDR3aa: CASSASDNEQFF; CDR3nt: TGTGCCAGCAGCGCATCAGACAATGAGCAGTTCTTC
j_gene: TRBJ2-5; abundance: -; d_gene: -; v_gene: TRBV4-2; CDR3aa: CASSVEEMQETQYF; CDR3nt: TGTGCCAGCAGCGTCGAGGAAATGCAAGAGACCCAGTACTTC
j_gene: TRBJ2-2; abundance: -; d_gene: TRBD1; v_gene: TRBV5-1; CDR3aa: CASSFLGTGNTGELFF; CDR3nt: TGCGCCAGCAGCTTCCTCGGGACAGGGAACACCGGGGAGCTGTTTTTT
j_gene: TRBJ2-7; abundance: -; d_gene: -; v_gene: TRBV7-2; CDR3aa: CASSLQAGDSYEQYF; CDR3nt: TGTGCCAGCAGCTTACAGGCAGGGGACTCCTACGAGCAGTACTTC
j_gene: TRBJ1-1; abundance: few; d_gene: TRBD1; v_gene: TRBV7-9; CDR3aa: CASSLGGGWNTEAFF; CDR3nt: TGTGCCAGCAGCCTAGGAGGGGGCTGGAACACTGAAGCTTTCTTT
j_gene: TRBJ1-5; abundance: -; d_gene: -; v_gene: TRBV12-5; CDR3aa: CASGLAYRDSNQPQHF; CDR3nt: TGTGCTAGTGGTTTGGCCTACAGGGATAGCAATCAGCCCCAGCATTTT
j_gene: TRBJ1-5; abundance: -; d_gene: TRBD1; v_gene: TRBV12-5; CDR3aa: CASGLSLGQSVYSNQPQHF; CDR3nt: TGTGCTAGTGGTTTGTCCCTGGGACAGTCCGTGTATAGCAATCAGCCCCAGCATTTT
j_gene: TRBJ2-7; abundance: -; d_gene: -; v_gene: TRBV12-5; CDR3aa: CASGLAAGGHEQYF; CDR3nt: TGTGCTAGTGGTTTGGCGGCAGGGGGGCACGAGCAGTACTTC
j_gene: TRBJ2-7; abundance: -; d_gene: -; v_gene: TRBV5-6; CDR3aa: CASSLIGRTSSPYEQYF; CDR3nt: TGTGCCAGCAGCCTCATAGGGAGGACATCGAGCCCCTACGAGCAGTACTTC
j_gene: TRBJ1-6; abundance: -; d_gene: -; v_gene: TRBV6-1; CDR3aa: CASSVHKNYNSPLHF; CDR3nt: TGTGCCAGCAGTGTTCACAAAAACTATAATTCACCCCTCCACTTT
j_gene: TRBJ1-4; abundance: -; d_gene: -; v_gene: TRBV9; CDR3aa: CASSLSGGAGEKLFF; CDR3nt: TGTGCCAGCAGCCTCTCGGGGGGGGCGGGTGAAAAACTGTTTTTT
j_gene: TRBJ1-5; abundance: once; d_gene: -; v_gene: TRBV29-1; CDR3aa: CSVAQGVGQPQHF; CDR3nt: TGCAGCGTTGCACAGGGTGTAGGGCAGCCCCAGCATTTT
j_gene: TRBJ2-1; abundance: -; d_gene: -; v_gene: TRBV7-9; CDR3aa: CASSLGGLPHNEQFF; CDR3nt: TGTGCCAGCAGCTTAGGCGGACTACCCCACAATGAGCAGTTCTTC
j_gene: TRBJ2-2; abundance: -; d_gene: -; v_gene: TRBV5-1; CDR3aa: CASSAEGQNTGELFF; CDR3nt: TGCGCCAGCAGCGCCGAGGGACAGAACACCGGGGAGCTGTTTTTT
j_gene: TRBJ1-2; abundance: -; d_gene: -; v_gene: TRBV27; CDR3aa: CASRMGGYGYTF; CDR3nt: TGTGCCAGCAGGATGGGAGGCTATGGCTACACCTTC
j_gene: TRBJ2-5; abundance: few; d_gene: TRBD2; v_gene: TRBV7-3; CDR3aa: CASSSSGRPETQYF; CDR3nt: TGTGCCAGCAGCTCTAGCGGGAGACCGGAGACCCAGTACTTC
j_gene: TRBJ2-7; abundance: -; d_gene: -; v_gene: TRBV7-3; CDR3aa: CASSPSRDSYEQYF; CDR3nt: TGTGCCAGCAGCCCTTCGCGGGACTCCTACGAGCAGTACTTC
j_gene: TRBJ2-5; abundance: -; d_gene: -; v_gene: TRBV5-1; CDR3aa: CASSLGREETQYF; CDR3nt: TGCGCCAGCAGCTTGGGCAGGGAAGAGACCCAGTACTTC
j_gene: TRBJ1-1; abundance: -; d_gene: -; v_gene: TRBV29-1; CDR3aa: CSVEGQGLTEAFF; CDR3nt: TGCAGCGTTGAAGGGCAGGGACTCACTGAAGCTTTCTTT
j_gene: TRBJ1-2; abundance: -; d_gene: -; v_gene: TRBV30; CDR3aa: CAWSVMSGNGYTF; CDR3nt: TGTGCCTGGAGTGTAATGTCAGGGAATGGCTACACCTTC
j_gene: TRBJ1-4; abundance: few; d_gene: -; v_gene: TRBV9; CDR3aa: CASSVTTSTNEKLFF; CDR3nt: TGTGCCAGCAGCGTAACGACATCAACTAATGAAAAACTGTTTTTT
j_gene: TRBJ1-2; abundance: few; d_gene: -; v_gene: TRBV6-5; CDR3aa: CASKIQGHYGYTF; CDR3nt: TGTGCCAGCAAAATTCAGGGGCACTATGGCTACACCTTC
j_gene: TRBJ2-3; abundance: -; d_gene: -; v_gene: TRBV5-1; CDR3aa: CASSHLGRSTDTQYF; CDR3nt: TGCGCCAGCAGCCACCTCGGTCGGAGCACAGATACGCAGTATTTT
j_gene: TRBJ2-5; abundance: -; d_gene: -; v_gene: TRBV7-3; CDR3aa: CASSLRLQETQYF; CDR3nt: TGTGCCAGCAGCTTAAGGCTCCAAGAGACCCAGTACTTC
j_gene: TRBJ2-2; abundance: -; d_gene: TRBD1; v_gene: TRBV11-1; CDR3aa: CASSYRTGYTGELFF; CDR3nt: TGTGCCAGCAGCTACCGGACAGGGTACACCGGGGAGCTGTTTTTT
j_gene: TRBJ2-3; abundance: -; d_gene: TRBD2; v_gene: TRBV7-9; CDR3aa: CASSTTQRGGRTDTQYF; CDR3nt: TGTGCCAGCAGCACAACCCAGCGGGGGGGCCGGACAGATACGCAGTATTTT
j_gene: TRBJ1-1; abundance: few; d_gene: -; v_gene: TRBV6-5; CDR3aa: CASSYSRLMNTEAFF; CDR3nt: TGTGCCAGCAGTTACTCGCGGCTCATGAACACTGAAGCTTTCTTT
j_gene: TRBJ1-2; abundance: -; d_gene: -; v_gene: TRBV30; CDR3aa: CAWSVQGSNGYTF; CDR3nt: TGTGCCTGGAGTGTGCAGGGCTCGAATGGCTACACCTTC
j_gene: TRBJ1-2; abundance: -; d_gene: TRBD1; v_gene: TRBV5-1; CDR3aa: CASSLTDRDDYGYTF; CDR3nt: TGCGCCAGCAGCTTGACGGACAGGGATGACTATGGCTACACCTTC
j_gene: TRBJ1-2; abundance: few; d_gene: -; v_gene: TRBV29-1; CDR3aa: CSVAGRQNYGYTF; CDR3nt: TGCAGCGTTGCTGGGAGGCAGAACTATGGCTACACCTTC
j_gene: TRBJ1-1; abundance: -; d_gene: -; v_gene: TRBV5-5; CDR3aa: CASSLQGSYTEAFF; CDR3nt: TGTGCCAGCAGCCTACAGGGTTCCTACACTGAAGCTTTCTTT
j_gene: TRBJ1-3; abundance: few; d_gene: -; v_gene: TRBV19; CDR3aa: CASSIRFPYSGNTIYF; CDR3nt: TGTGCCAGTAGTATCAGGTTCCCTTACTCTGGAAACACCATATATTTT
j_gene: TRBJ1-1; abundance: once; d_gene: -; v_gene: TRBV11-2; CDR3aa: CASSSPAEGRTEAFF; CDR3nt: TGTGCCAGCAGCTCCCCGGCGGAGGGGAGGACTGAAGCTTTCTTT
j_gene: TRBJ1-1; abundance: -; d_gene: -; v_gene: TRBV5-1; CDR3aa: CASSSPGPLGGGTEAFF; CDR3nt: TGCGCCAGCAGCTCCCCCGGACCCCTCGGGGGTGGCACTGAAGCTTTCTTT
j_gene: TRBJ2-2; abundance: -; d_gene: TRBD2; v_gene: TRBV9; CDR3aa: CASEQGGLAGGGELFF; CDR3nt: TGTGCCAGCGAGCAAGGAGGACTAGCGGGAGGTGGGGAGCTGTTTTTT
j_gene: TRBJ2-5; abundance: medium-sized; d_gene: TRBD2; v_gene: TRBV15; CDR3aa: CATSSIAGETQYF; CDR3nt: TGTGCCACCAGCAGCATAGCGGGAGAGACCCAGTACTTC
j_gene: TRBJ1-2; abundance: -; d_gene: -; v_gene: TRBV30; CDR3aa: CAWLPRSNYGYTF; CDR3nt: TGTGCCTGGTTGCCACGGTCTAACTATGGCTACACCTTC
j_gene: TRBJ1-1; abundance: -; d_gene: -; v_gene: TRBV6-5; CDR3aa: CASSYAGVNTEAFF; CDR3nt: TGTGCCAGCAGTTACGCAGGCGTGAACACTGAAGCTTTCTTT
j_gene: TRBJ1-1; abundance: -; d_gene: TRBD1; v_gene: TRBV7-6; CDR3aa: CASSPRVSGGEAFF; CDR3nt: TGTGCCAGCAGCCCGAGGGTATCAGGGGGCGAAGCTTTCTTT
j_gene: TRBJ1-5; abundance: -; d_gene: -; v_gene: TRBV14; CDR3aa: CASSQSRNQPQHF; CDR3nt: TGTGCCAGCAGCCAAAGCCGGAATCAGCCCCAGCATTTT
j_gene: TRBJ2-3; abundance: -; d_gene: -; v_gene: TRBV10-1; CDR3aa: CASSEIGVPGTSTDTQYF; CDR3nt: TGCGCCAGCAGTGAGATCGGAGTCCCGGGAACTAGCACAGATACGCAGTATTTT
j_gene: TRBJ2-2; abundance: -; d_gene: TRBD1; v_gene: TRBV11-3; CDR3aa: CASSLTGGLGAGELFF; CDR3nt: TGTGCCAGCAGCTTAACAGGGGGCCTCGGGGCCGGGGAGCTGTTTTTT